The T cell receptor beta chain under discussion was sequenced for a study of T cell responses to AZD1222 COVID-19 vaccine. Study results and limitations: The donor cohort was predominantly white British with a female majority, and clonal diversity may have been underestimated. With two AZD1222 doses given, Spike-specific TCR breadth and depth both rose. Unmutated variant regions reportedly attract nearly half of all spike-specific TCRs. Spike regions recognized by vaccine-associated CD4 TCRs spanned the protein, led by 160-218 and 743-854.

Regarding this clone: Its antigen is unknown.

Clones were sequenced by immunoSEQ multiplex PCR, and TCRdb holds only the in-frame ones, with some missing. The table has tens of thousands of clones, almost 90% seen once; the top ten hold 6.9%. This CDR3 is 17 amino acids long. CDR1 SGDLS and CDR2 YYNGEE come from the germline V gene. V trimming: 3 bases; J trimming: 8 bases; junction bases outside the gene matches: 12. The receptor was isolated from an adult who received the AZD1222 COVID-19 vaccine. This chain uses TRBV9 with TRBJ2-1; 12 nucleotides agree with TRBD2. The material was peripheral blood, obtained 28 days after the second AZD1222 dose. The CDR3 region is CASSARSGTSGFYEQFF. CDR3 sequence (DNA): TGTGCCAGCAGCGCCCGTTCCGGGACTAGCGGGTTCTATGAGCAGTTCTTC.